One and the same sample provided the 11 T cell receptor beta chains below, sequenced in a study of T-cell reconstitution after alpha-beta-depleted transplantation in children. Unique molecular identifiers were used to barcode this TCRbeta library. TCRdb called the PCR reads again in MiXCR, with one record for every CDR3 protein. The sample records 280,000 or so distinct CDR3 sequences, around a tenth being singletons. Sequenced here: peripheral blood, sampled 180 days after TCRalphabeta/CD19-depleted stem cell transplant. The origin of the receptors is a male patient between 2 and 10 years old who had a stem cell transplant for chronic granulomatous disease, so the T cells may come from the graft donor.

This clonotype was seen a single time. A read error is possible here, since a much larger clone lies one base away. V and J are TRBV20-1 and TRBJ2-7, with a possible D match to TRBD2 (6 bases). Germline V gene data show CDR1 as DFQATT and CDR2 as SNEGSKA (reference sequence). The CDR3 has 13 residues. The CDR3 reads CSARDASAYVQYF. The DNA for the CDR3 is TGCAGTGCTAGAGATGCTAGCGCCTACGTGCAGTACTTC.

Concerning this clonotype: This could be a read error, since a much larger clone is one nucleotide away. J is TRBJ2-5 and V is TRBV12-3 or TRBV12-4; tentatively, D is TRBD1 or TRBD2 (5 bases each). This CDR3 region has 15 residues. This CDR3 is CASSSPGPHQEIQYF. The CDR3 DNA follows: TGTGCCAGCAGCTCTCCGGGACCGCACCAAGAGATCCAGTACTTC.

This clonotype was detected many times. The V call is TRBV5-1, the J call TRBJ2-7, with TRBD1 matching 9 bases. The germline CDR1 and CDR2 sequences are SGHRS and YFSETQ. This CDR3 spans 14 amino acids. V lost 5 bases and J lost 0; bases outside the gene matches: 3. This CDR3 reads CASRGGQGSYEQYF. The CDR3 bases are TGCGCCAGCAGAGGGGGACAGGGCTCCTACGAGCAGTACTTC.

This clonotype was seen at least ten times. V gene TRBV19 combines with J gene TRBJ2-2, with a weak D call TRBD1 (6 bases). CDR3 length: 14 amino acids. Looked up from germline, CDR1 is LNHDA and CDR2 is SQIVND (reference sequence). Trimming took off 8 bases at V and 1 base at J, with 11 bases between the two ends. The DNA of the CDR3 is TGTGCCAGTCTACGGGACAAGAACACCGGGGAGCTGTTTTTT. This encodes CASLRDKNTGELFF.

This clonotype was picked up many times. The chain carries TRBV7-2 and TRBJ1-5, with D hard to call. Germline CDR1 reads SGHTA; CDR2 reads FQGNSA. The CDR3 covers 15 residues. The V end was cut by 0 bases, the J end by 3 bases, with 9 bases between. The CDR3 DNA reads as TGTGCCAGCAGCTTAGCCCGCCACCTCAATCAGCCCCAGCATTTT. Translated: CASSLARHLNQPQHF.

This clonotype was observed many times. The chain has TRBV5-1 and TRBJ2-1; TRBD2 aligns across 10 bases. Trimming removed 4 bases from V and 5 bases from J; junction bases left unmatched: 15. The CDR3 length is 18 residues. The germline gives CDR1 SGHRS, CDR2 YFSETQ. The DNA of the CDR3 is TGCGCCAGCAGCGTCCCTACGGCCGGGACTAGCGAGAACAATGAGCAGTTCTTC. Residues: CASSVPTAGTSENNEQFF.

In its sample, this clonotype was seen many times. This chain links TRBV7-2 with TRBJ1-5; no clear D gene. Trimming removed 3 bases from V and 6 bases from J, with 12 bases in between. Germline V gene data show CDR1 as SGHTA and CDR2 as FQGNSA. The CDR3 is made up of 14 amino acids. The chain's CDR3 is CASSFSGKVQPQHF. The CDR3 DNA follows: TGTGCCAGCAGCTTCTCTGGGAAGGTTCAGCCCCAGCATTTT.

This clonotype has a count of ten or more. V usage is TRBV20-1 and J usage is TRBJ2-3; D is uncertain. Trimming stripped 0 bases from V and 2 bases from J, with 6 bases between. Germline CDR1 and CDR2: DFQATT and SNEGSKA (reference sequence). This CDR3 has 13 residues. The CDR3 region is CSARDRTTDTQYF. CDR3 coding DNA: TGCAGTGCTAGAGATCGGACCACAGATACGCAGTATTTT.

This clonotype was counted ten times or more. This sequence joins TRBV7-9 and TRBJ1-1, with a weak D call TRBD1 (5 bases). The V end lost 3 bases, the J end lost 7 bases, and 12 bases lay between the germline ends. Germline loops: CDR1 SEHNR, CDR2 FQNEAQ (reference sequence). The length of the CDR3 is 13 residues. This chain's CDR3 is CASSFTSQGEAFF. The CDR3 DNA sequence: TGTGCCAGCAGCTTCACCTCCCAGGGTGAAGCTTTCTTT.

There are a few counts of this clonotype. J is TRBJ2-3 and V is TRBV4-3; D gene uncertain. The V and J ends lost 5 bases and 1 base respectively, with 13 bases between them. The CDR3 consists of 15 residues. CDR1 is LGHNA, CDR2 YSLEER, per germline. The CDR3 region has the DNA TGCGCCAGCAGCGAGACCCAAAGGGGCACAGATACGCAGTATTTT. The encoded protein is CASSETQRGTDTQYF.

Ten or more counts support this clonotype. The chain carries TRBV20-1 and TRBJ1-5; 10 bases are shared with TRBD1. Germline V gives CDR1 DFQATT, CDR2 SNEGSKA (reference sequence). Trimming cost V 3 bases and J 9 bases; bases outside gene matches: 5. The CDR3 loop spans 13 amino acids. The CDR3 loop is CSARGQGLRPQHF. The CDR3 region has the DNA TGCAGTGCTAGGGGACAGGGGCTTAGGCCCCAGCATTTT.